The subject of this entry is one T cell receptor beta chain. The CDR3 spans 12 residues. CDR1 is SGHRS, CDR2 YFSETQ, per germline. V lost 2 bases to trimming and J lost 7 bases, with 9 bases between them. The data belong to a study of blood T cell repertoires in COVID-19. In the authors' workflow: Counts of nucleated cells, estimated from reference gene primer amplification, were obtained. The repertoire was sequenced with immunoSEQ multiplex PCR; TCRdb's copy has only in-frame clones and lacks some. That table is the source of V, J and clone size, and D and trimming were worked out from the DNA. The sample has approximately 120,000 clones, around 90% seen once.

The source material was peripheral blood. This clonotype was obtained from a man aged 45 to 65 with COVID-19, enrolled during active disease. The V call is TRBV5-1, the J call TRBJ2-5; tentative D call: TRBD2 (5 bases). Here the CDR3 DNA reads TGCGCCAGCAGCTTTGAGGGAACGACCCAGTACTTC. Its translation: CASSFEGTTQYF.